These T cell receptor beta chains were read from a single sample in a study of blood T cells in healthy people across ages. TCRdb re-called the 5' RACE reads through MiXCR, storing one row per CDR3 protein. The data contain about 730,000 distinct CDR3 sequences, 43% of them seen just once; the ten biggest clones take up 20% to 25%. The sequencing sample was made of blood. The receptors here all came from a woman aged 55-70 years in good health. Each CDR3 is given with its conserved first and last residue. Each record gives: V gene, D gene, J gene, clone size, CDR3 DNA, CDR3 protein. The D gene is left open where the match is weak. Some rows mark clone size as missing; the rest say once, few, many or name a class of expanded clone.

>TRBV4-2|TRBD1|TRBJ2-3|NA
TGTGCCAGCAGACCCAGACAGGGGGGGGCAGATACGCAGTATTTT
CASRPRQGGADTQYF
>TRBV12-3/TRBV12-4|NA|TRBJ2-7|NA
TGTGCCAGCAGTTTAGGTGTATCGGGGGTCGAGCAGTACTTC
CASSLGVSGVEQYF
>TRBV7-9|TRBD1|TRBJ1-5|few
TGTGCCAGCAGCCGTGGACAGGGTGACGGTCAGCCCCAGCATTTT
CASSRGQGDGQPQHF
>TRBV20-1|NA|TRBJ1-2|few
TGCAGTGCTAGACCTTCCCTCGGGACCTTAGATGAATATGGCTACACCTTC
CSARPSLGTLDEYGYTF
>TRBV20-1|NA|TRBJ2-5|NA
TGCAGTGCTAGCGGGACGAGACAGACCCAGTACTTC
CSASGTRQTQYF
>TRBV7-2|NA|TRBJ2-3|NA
TGTGCCAGCACCACCGGAGGCACAGATACGCAGTATTTT
CASTTGGTDTQYF
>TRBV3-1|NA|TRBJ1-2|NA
TGTGCCAGCAGCCCTCTACTCGCTTATGGCTACACCTTC
CASSPLLAYGYTF
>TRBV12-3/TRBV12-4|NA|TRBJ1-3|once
TGTGCCAGCTCAGATACTGGAAACACCATATATTTT
CASSDTGNTIYF
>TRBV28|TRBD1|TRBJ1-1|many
TGTGCCAGCAGTCGGCAGGGGGCAGGGAACACTGAAGCTTTCTTT
CASSRQGAGNTEAFF
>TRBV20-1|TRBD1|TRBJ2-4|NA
TGCAGTGCCCCCCGACAGGGGAGCAATGAGCAGTACTTC
CSAPRQGSNEQYF
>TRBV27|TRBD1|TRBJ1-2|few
TGTGCCAGCGCCCGACAGGGGGAGAGCTATGGCTACACCTTC
CASARQGESYGYTF
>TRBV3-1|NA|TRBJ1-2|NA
TGTGCCAGCAGCCGGGGGGGCTCGGACTATGGCTACACCTTC
CASSRGGSDYGYTF
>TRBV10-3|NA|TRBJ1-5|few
TGTGCCATCAGTGCGGCTAATCAGCCCCAGCATTTT
CAISAANQPQHF
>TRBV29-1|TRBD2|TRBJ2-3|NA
TGCAGCGTTGCTCTAGCGGCAGATACGCAGTATTTT
CSVALAADTQYF
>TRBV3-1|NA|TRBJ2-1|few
TGTGCCAGCAGCCGTTTGGCGGTTGAGCAGTTCTTC
CASSRLAVEQFF
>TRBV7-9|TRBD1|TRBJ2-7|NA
TGTGCCAGCAGCTTATTTGGACAGGGGGCCAACGAGCAGTACTTC
CASSLFGQGANEQYF
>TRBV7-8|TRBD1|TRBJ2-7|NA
TGTGCCAGCAGCTTGCCGGGACAGGACTACGAGCAGTACTTC
CASSLPGQDYEQYF
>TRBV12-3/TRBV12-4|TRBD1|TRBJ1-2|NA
TGTGCCAGCAGATACGCCCGCCCGGGACAGGGAGATGGTGGCTACACCTTC
CASRYARPGQGDGGYTF
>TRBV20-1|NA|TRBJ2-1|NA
TGCAGTGCTAGAAATCGGGTATCCTACAATGAGCAGTTCTTC
CSARNRVSYNEQFF
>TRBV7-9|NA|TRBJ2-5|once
TGTGCCAGCAGCTTGGAAAGGGCCCAGTACTTC
CASSLERAQYF
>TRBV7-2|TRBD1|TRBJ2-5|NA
TGTGCCAGCAGCTTGACTAAAGGGGGCTCAGAGACCCAGTACTTC
CASSLTKGGSETQYF
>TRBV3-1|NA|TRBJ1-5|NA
TGTGCCACCTCACTAGGTGGGAATCAGCCCCAGCATTTT
CATSLGGNQPQHF
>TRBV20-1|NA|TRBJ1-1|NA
TGCAGTGCTAGACGGAACACTGAAGCTTTCTTT
CSARRNTEAFF
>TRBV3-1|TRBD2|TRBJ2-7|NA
TGTGCCAGCAGCCAAGGGCTAGCGGGATTCATCTACGAGCAGTACTTC
CASSQGLAGFIYEQYF
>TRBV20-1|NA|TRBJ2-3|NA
TGCAGTGCTAGAGATCTCCACAGGAATTTTGCAGATACGCAGTATTTT
CSARDLHRNFADTQYF
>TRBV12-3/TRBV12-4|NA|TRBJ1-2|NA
TGTGCCAGCAGTTTATGGGGCTCCCTCCAATCAGGCTACACCTTC
CASSLWGSLQSGYTF
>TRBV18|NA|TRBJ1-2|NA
TGTGCCAGCTCACCATCAAGACAGGACTATGGCTACACCTTC
CASSPSRQDYGYTF
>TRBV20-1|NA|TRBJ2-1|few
TGCAGTGCTAGAGATCAAGAATTTTCCTACAATGAGCAGTTCTTC
CSARDQEFSYNEQFF
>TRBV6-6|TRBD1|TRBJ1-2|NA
TGTGCCAGCAGAGGCTCGACAGGGAACTATGGCTACACCTTC
CASRGSTGNYGYTF
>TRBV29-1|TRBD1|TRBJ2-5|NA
TGCAGCGTTGGAAAAGGGGGCGATGAGCAGTACTTC
CSVGKGGDEQYF
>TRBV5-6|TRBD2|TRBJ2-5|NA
TGTGCCAGCAGCTCCGGGGGGGGAGGCAGTGTCCCCCAAGAGACCCAGTACTTC
CASSSGGGGSVPQETQYF
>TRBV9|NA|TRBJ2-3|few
TGTGCCAGCAGCGTAGGAAGGGAGGCAGATACGCAGTATTTT
CASSVGREADTQYF
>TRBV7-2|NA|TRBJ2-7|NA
TGTGCCAGCAGCGTCACGGACAGACACGAGCAGTACTTC
CASSVTDRHEQYF
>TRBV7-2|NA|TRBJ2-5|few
TGTGCCAGCAGCCCGCATAACGCGGCGGAGACCCAGTACTTC
CASSPHNAAETQYF
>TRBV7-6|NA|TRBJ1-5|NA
TGTGCCAGCAGCCCTCAGGGAGGGAGCAATCAGCCCCAGCATTTT
CASSPQGGSNQPQHF
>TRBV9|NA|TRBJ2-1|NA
TGTGCCAGCAGCGTAGACATTAGCTCCTACAATGAGCAGTTCTTC
CASSVDISSYNEQFF
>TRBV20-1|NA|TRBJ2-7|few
TGCGGTGCTAGAGATCGGGACATGACCTACGAGCAGTACTTC
CGARDRDMTYEQYF
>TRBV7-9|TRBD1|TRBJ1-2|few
TGTGCCAGCAGGTTGGGGACAGCCTATAACTATGGCTACACCTTC
CASRLGTAYNYGYTF
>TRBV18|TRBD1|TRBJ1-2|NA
TGTGCCAGCTCACCGAGTACGACAGGGAACTATGGCTACACCTTC
CASSPSTTGNYGYTF
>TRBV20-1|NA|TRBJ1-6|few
TGCAGTGCTAGAGCCCTCGAGGGAGGGGACCATAATTCACCCCTCCACTTT
CSARALEGGDHNSPLHF
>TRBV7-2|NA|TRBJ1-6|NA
TGTGCCAGCAGCCGTGGAACCCCAAGGGAATCACCCCTCCACTTT
CASSRGTPRESPLHF
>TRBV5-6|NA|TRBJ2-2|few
TGTGCCAGCAGCTTAAGGGCAGGGAACACCGGGGAGCTGTTTTTT
CASSLRAGNTGELFF
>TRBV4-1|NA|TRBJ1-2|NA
TGCGCCAGCAGCCAAGAGCCTGAAATTTATGGCTACACCTTC
CASSQEPEIYGYTF
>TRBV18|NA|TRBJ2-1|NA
TGTGCCAGCTCCCCAAGGACGGGACGGAACAATGAGCAGTTCTTC
CASSPRTGRNNEQFF
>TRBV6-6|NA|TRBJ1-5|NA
TGTGCCAGCAGATTCGGCAGGAATAGCAATCAGCCCCAGCATTTT
CASRFGRNSNQPQHF
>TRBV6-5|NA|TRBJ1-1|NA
TGTGCCAGCAGTTCAGAGAACACTGAAGCTTTCTTT
CASSSENTEAFF
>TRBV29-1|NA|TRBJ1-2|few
TGCAGCCTCGGGGGGGGCCAGTCCGGCTACACCTTC
CSLGGGQSGYTF
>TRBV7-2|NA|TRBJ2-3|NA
TGTGCCAGCAGCTCCGAATTAGCGCATACGCAGTATTTT
CASSSELAHTQYF
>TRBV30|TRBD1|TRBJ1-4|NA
TGTGCCAGCGGGACAGGGGGCGCGTCTGAAAAACTGTTTTTT
CASGTGGASEKLFF
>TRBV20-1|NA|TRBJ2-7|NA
TGCAGTGCTAGAGACGGCTTGACACCCAATACGTACAATGAGCAGTACTTC
CSARDGLTPNTYNEQYF
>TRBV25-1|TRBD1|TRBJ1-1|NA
TGTGCCAGCAGTCCAAACAGGGGGAGTACTGAAGCTTTCTTT
CASSPNRGSTEAFF